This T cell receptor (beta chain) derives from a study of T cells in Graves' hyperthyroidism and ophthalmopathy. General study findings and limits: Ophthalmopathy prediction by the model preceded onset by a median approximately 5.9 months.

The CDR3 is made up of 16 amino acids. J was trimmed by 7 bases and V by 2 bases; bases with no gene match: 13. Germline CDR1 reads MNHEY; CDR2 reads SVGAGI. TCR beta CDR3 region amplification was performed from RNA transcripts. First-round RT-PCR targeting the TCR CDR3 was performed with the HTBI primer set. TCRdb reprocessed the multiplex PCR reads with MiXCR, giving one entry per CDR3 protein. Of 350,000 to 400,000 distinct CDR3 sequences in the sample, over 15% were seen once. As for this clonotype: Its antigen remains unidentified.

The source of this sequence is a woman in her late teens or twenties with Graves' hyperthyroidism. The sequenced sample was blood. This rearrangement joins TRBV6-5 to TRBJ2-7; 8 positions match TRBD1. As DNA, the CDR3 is TGTGCCAGCAGTTACGATCCGGGACAGGCTAGTGTGGAGCAGTACTTC. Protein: CASSYDPGQASVEQYF.